The T cell receptor beta chain under discussion was sequenced for a study of blood T cell repertoires in COVID-19. On the study more broadly: Nucleic acid was either cDNA or gDNA, and it came from T cells, B-cell-depleted T cells, or PBMCs.

Source study methods: Scientists estimated how many nucleated cells there were by amplifying reference gene primers. TCRdb's copy holds only in-frame clones and misses some; the assay was immunoSEQ multiplex PCR. The V and J calls and clone size were taken over from that table, and D and trimming were inferred from the DNA. The sample consists of around 380,000 clones, roughly 86% of them appearing once. Germline V gives CDR1 SGHVS, CDR2 FQNEAQ. The ends lost 4 bases at V and 2 bases at J; junction bases unmatched: 2. The CDR3 extends over 14 amino acids. Those who participated ranged in age from 18 to 89 years and resided in around 22 US areas. Among Cohort 3 donors, those recovered had two negative PCRs, clearance, or symptom resolution.

The material sequenced was PBMCs or T cells enriched from blood (not recorded which). This sequence was found in a man under 40 who had recovered from COVID-19. The J gene is TRBJ1-3, the V gene TRBV7-8; 7 bases agree with TRBD1. CDR3 loop: CASSSGTAGNTIYF. CDR3 in DNA: TGTGCCAGCAGCTCCGGGACAGCTGGAAACACCATATATTTT.